The clone carrying this T cell receptor (beta chain) has only one observation. The data were taken from a study of T cell responses to AZD1222 COVID-19 vaccine. V gave up 1 base and J gave up 0 bases, with 12 bases separating them. CDR3 length equals 17 residues. Germline CDR1 is MGHRA and CDR2 is YSYEKL. Assay used: immunoSEQ multiplex PCR; TCRdb lists only in-frame clones, some missing. The sample lists around 140,000 clones; around 87% were seen once. This clonotype was obtained from an adult in good health. The sequencing here drew on peripheral blood, taken on day 0 of AZD1222 vaccination. The chain employs TRBV4-1 and TRBJ2-2; D perhaps matches TRBD2 (5 bases). The CDR3 nucleotides read TGCGCCAGCAGCCAAGCAGCGGAATTCGCGAACACCGGGGAGCTGTTTTTT. Encoded protein: CASSQAAEFANTGELFF.